This T cell receptor beta chain was obtained from a study of T cells in Graves' hyperthyroidism and ophthalmopathy. Study details: The authors collected peripheral blood at initial diagnosis, before any treatment. Findings and caveats of the study: Model-based prediction identified ophthalmopathy a median around 6.5 months prior to its onset.

This clonotype was detected ten times or more. Its antigen remains unidentified. Germline V gene lookup returns CDR1 MDHEN and CDR2 SYDVKM. The V end lost 10 bases, the J end lost 0 bases, and 15 bases lay between the germline ends. The CDR3 is 14 residues long. Authors of the study amplified TCR beta CDR3 regions from RNA transcripts. The HTBI primer set was used in a first-round RT-PCR of the TCR CDR3. Using its own MiXCR run on the multiplex PCR reads, TCRdb lists one record per CDR3 protein. The sample shows 190,000 or so distinct CDR3 sequences, about 18% of them seen only once. Subjects aged 18 to 65 presented with newly diagnosed hyperthyroidism of less than 2 months' duration. Orbital computed tomography and thyroid ultrasound, together with serum TRAb and thyroxine and clinical symptoms, were used for diagnoses.

This receptor was obtained from a man aged 35 to 55 with Graves' hyperthyroidism. The genes are TRBV28 and TRBJ1-1; D possibly corresponds to TRBD1 (5 bases). Sequencing was performed on blood. CDR3 DNA sequence: TGTGCCACCGCGACCGGGGGTCTGAACACTGAAGCTTTCTTT. Translating it yields CATATGGLNTEAFF.